This T cell receptor beta chain was captured in a study of beta chain features in type 1 diabetes. Study-level findings and limits: People with Type 1 diabetes carried modestly yet significantly shorter TCRB CDR3s in all four CD4+ subsets. Naive, central memory and regulatory TCRB repertoires appeared more similar among patients than healthy donors.

A CD45RO/CCR7/CD25/CD127/CD95/CD27 panel sorted naive, central memory, regulatory and stem cell-like memory CD4+ cells. To note about this clone: What it binds is not known.

Since all of the isolated RNA was reverse transcribed, expressed TCRB transcripts were what got sequenced. Profiled with immunoSEQ multiplex PCR; TCRdb holds only in-frame clones, not every one. Of 600,000 to 700,000 clones listed, roughly 13% are singletons. CDR1 is SGHRS, CDR2 YFSETQ, per germline. This CDR3 comprises 13 residues. V lost 5 bases and J 2 bases, leaving 10 bases between the germline ends. This rearrangement joins TRBV5-1 to TRBJ2-5; D is unresolved. The specimen sequenced was naive CD4+ T cells from blood. The receptor was derived from a man younger than 30 with type 1 diabetes. In DNA, the CDR3 is TGCGCCAGCAGTAGATCAGGTCAAGAGACCCAGTACTTC. Translated, it gives CASSRSGQETQYF.